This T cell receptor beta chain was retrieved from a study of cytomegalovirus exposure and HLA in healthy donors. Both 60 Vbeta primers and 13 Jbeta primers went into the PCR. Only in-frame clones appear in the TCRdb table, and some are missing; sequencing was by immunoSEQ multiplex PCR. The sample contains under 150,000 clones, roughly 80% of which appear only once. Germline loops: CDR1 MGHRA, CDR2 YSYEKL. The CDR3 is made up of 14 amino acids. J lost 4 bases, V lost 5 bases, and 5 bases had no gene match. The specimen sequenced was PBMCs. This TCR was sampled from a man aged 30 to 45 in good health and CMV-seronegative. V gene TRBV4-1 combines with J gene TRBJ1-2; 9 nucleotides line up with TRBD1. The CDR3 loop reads CASSSGQGGYGYTF. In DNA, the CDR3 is TGCGCCAGCAGCTCGGGACAGGGAGGCTATGGCTACACCTTC.